The 12 T cell receptor beta chains in this list originate from one sample, sequenced in a study of T cell repertoires in Merkel cell carcinoma. Profiled with immunoSEQ multiplex PCR; TCRdb holds only in-frame clones, not every one. The profile shows roughly 14,000 clones, roughly 72% of them singletons. Input material: tumor tissue. Every receptor here comes from an adult with Merkel cell carcinoma.

This clone was observed a handful of times. In DNA, the CDR3 is TGTGCCAGCAGTGGGGGTGGGTTGAACACTGAAGCTTTCTTT. Translated: CASSGGGLNTEAFF. The chain joins TRBV7-9 to TRBJ1-1, with TRBD1 as a possible D gene (5 bases). Germline assignment: CDR1 SEHNR and CDR2 FQNEAQ (reference sequence). The CDR3 consists of 14 residues. V dropped 6 bases and J dropped 0 bases, with 11 bases sitting between them. Based on the CDR3 plus reference TRBV7-9 and TRBJ1-1, the full variable domain is DTGVSQNPRHKITKRGQNVTFRCDPISEHNRLYWYRQTLGQGPEFLTYFQNEAQLEKSRLLSDRFSAERPKGSFSTLEIQRTEQGDSAMYLCASSGGGLNTEAFFGQGTRLTVV.

V and J are TRBV5-1 and TRBJ2-4; TRBD2 aligns across 16 bases. CDR1 is SGHRS and CDR2 is YFSETQ in the germline V gene. The trim removed 4 bases at V and 6 bases at J, leaving 16 bases unmatched. The CDR3 extends over 20 amino acids. CDR3 sequence: CASSPGLAGGPQLRRNIQYF. Written as DNA, the CDR3 is TGCGCCAGCAGCCCGGGACTAGCGGGAGGGCCACAGCTTAGGAGAAACATTCAGTACTTC.

CDR3 region: CATTGGMDGYTF. The CDR3 coding sequence is TGTGCTACTACGGGGGGGATGGATGGCTACACCTTC. The J gene is TRBJ1-2, the V gene TRBV27, with D tentatively TRBD1 (5 bases). The CDR3 runs 12 residues. CDR1 is MNHEY and CDR2 is SMNVEV in the germline V gene (reference sequence).

The gene calls are TRBV10-3 and TRBJ2-7; 10 bases map to TRBD2. V was pared by 4 bases and J by 2 bases, with 8 bases of the junction left unmatched. The CDR3 is made up of 16 amino acids. Germline V gene lookup returns CDR1 ENHRY and CDR2 SYGVKD. The CDR3 loop reads CAISGGTSGTPYEQYF. The CDR3 coding sequence is TGTGCCATCAGTGGAGGTACTAGCGGGACCCCCTACGAGCAGTACTTC.

V and J are TRBV19 and TRBJ2-1; weak D call: TRBD1 (6 bases). Germline loops: CDR1 LNHDA, CDR2 SQIVND (reference sequence). There are 15 residues in the CDR3. Trimming removed 3 bases from V and 8 bases from J, with 17 bases in between. CDR3 sequence (DNA): TGTGCCAGTAGTATCCCCAGGGGACGTTTTGATGAGCAGTTCTTC. This codes for CASSIPRGRFDEQFF.

The V call is TRBV2, the J call TRBJ2-3, with TRBD2 as a possible D gene (5 bases). The CDR3 totals 12 residues. V dropped 6 bases and J dropped 3 bases, with 7 bases sitting between them. The germline CDR1 and CDR2 sequences are SNHLY and FYNNEI. The DNA for the CDR3 is TGTGCCAGCAGCCCGGGGACAGATACGCAGTATTTT. Translation gives CASSPGTDTQYF.

The genes are TRBV7-2 and TRBJ1-3; TRBD1 agrees at 10 bases. The CDR3 runs 16 residues. Germline V gene data show CDR1 as SGHTA and CDR2 as FQGNSA. The V gene end was trimmed by 5 bases and the J gene end by 4 bases; junction bases not matched to a gene: 8. The CDR3: CASSRDRGIAGNTIYF. The CDR3 region has the DNA TGTGCCAGCAGCAGGGACAGGGGCATAGCAGGAAACACCATATATTTT.

The rearrangement uses TRBV14 and TRBJ1-1; D unclear. V was pared by 5 bases and J by 2 bases, with 9 bases between. Germline-derived CDR1 and CDR2 are SGHDN and FVKESK. The CDR3 totals 13 residues. CDR3 nucleotide sequence: TGTGCCAGCAGCTTCACAGCAAACACTGAAGCTTTCTTT. Translating it yields CASSFTANTEAFF.

This clone appeared once. The gene calls are TRBV5-1 and TRBJ2-2; TRBD1 is a possible D gene (7 bases). The CDR3 consists of 16 residues. The V end was cut by 6 bases, the J end by 3 bases, with 18 bases between. Germline-derived CDR1 and CDR2 are SGHRS and YFSETQ. The chain's CDR3 is CASTLAGGTYTGELFF. In DNA form, the CDR3 reads TGCGCCAGCACCCTTGCAGGGGGGACTTACACCGGGGAGCTGTTTTTT.

The chain has TRBV27 and TRBJ2-1, with 10 bases lining up with TRBD2. Germline assignment: CDR1 MNHEY and CDR2 SMNVEV (reference sequence). J lost 4 bases, V lost 6 bases, and 18 bases had no gene match. The CDR3 is made up of 19 amino acids. In DNA, the CDR3 is TGTGCCAGCAGGCGCCGCGGGACTAGCGAGACCTCTATATACAATGAGCAGTTCTTC. As protein: CASRRRGTSETSIYNEQFF.

The rearrangement uses TRBV7-9 and TRBJ1-6; D not certain. The CDR3 spans 13 residues. The V end lost 2 bases, the J end lost 16 bases, and 15 bases lay between the germline ends. Germline loops: CDR1 SEHNR, CDR2 FQNEAQ (reference sequence). DNA of the CDR3: TGTGCCAGCAGCTTAAACTTGGGCAGCCAACTCCACTTT. Translation gives CASSLNLGSQLHF.

This clone was picked up a small number of times. CDR3 loop: CASSYSGTGGQDEQFF. The DNA of the CDR3 is TGTGCCAGCAGTTACTCAGGGACAGGGGGCCAGGATGAGCAGTTCTTC. V is TRBV6-5 and J is TRBJ2-1, with 12 bases aligning to TRBD1. With 0 bases clipped from V and 8 bases from J, the junction kept 5 bases outside the gene matches. CDR1 and CDR2 (germline): MNHEY, SVGAGI. The CDR3 spans 16 residues.